One and the same sample provided the 21 T cell receptor beta chains below, sequenced in a study of human thymus T cells. Clones were read by immunoSEQ multiplex PCR, and TCRdb kept only the in-frame ones, dropping some. The sample carries roughly 130,000 clones, just under 95% recorded once. Thymus pieces cut out during corrective heart surgery were the tissue that was used. The sequencing sample was made of thymus tissue. The receptors derive from a boy under two years old with a congenital heart defect but otherwise immunologically healthy.

The chain employs TRBV7-9 and TRBJ2-5; the D call may be TRBD1 or TRBD2 (6 bases each). V was shortened by 5 bases and J by 1 base, with 14 bases between the two germline ends. The CDR3 is 15 amino acids. Germline lookup yields CDR1 SEHNR and CDR2 FQNEAQ (reference sequence). The CDR3 is CASSHHRDSQETQYF. The CDR3 nucleotides read TGTGCCAGCAGCCACCACAGGGACTCCCAAGAGACCCAGTACTTC.

CDR3 sequence (DNA): TGTGCCTGGAGTGTTCAGGCAGGGCACATGAACACTGAAGCTTTCTTT. Residues: CAWSVQAGHMNTEAFF. J is TRBJ1-1 and V is TRBV30, with a possible D match to TRBD1 (5 bases). The CDR3 has 16 amino acids. Germline values: CDR1 GTSNPN, CDR2 SVGIG (reference sequence). The V end was cut by 0 bases, the J end by 0 bases, with 14 bases between.

This clone was seen a few times. The V gene is TRBV9, the J gene TRBJ2-1, with 15 bases fitting TRBD2. The germline CDR1 and CDR2 sequences are SGDLS and YYNGEE. This CDR3 region has 15 residues. Losses at the gene ends were 3 bases for V and 10 bases for J; bases not matched to a gene: 5. For the CDR3, the DNA is TGTGCCAGCAGCGCAAGAGGGACTAGCGGGGGGGAGCAGTTCTTC. It is translated as CASSARGTSGGEQFF.

The chain links TRBV10-3 to TRBJ1-4; 7 bases align to TRBD1. J gave up 6 bases and V 11 bases, and 9 bases lay outside the gene matches. This CDR3 region has 13 residues. Germline CDR1 reads ENHRY; CDR2 reads SYGVKD. CDR3 amino acids: CASGQDPYEKLFF. The CDR3 nucleotides read TGTGCCTCCGGACAGGACCCCTATGAAAAACTGTTTTTT.

The chain is built from TRBV28 and TRBJ2-1; TRBD1 aligns across 9 bases. The ends lost 4 bases at V and 9 bases at J; junction bases unmatched: 7. CDR1 MDHEN and CDR2 SYDVKM come from the germline V gene. The CDR3 sequence is 14 residues long. The CDR3 loop reads CASSYGTGLGEQFF. CDR3 DNA sequence: TGTGCCAGCAGTTACGGGACAGGGCTTGGTGAGCAGTTCTTC.

CDR3 DNA sequence: TGTGCCAGCAGCTCTCACGTGACGCAGTATTTT. It specifies CASSSHVTQYF. V and J are TRBV5-6 and TRBJ2-3; D is undetermined. The germline CDR1 and CDR2 sequences are SGHDT and YYEEEE. Trimming stripped 3 bases from V and 9 bases from J, with 8 bases between. This CDR3 has 11 residues.

The rearrangement joins TRBV2 to TRBJ2-3; the match to TRBD2 covers 11 bases. Per germline, CDR1 SNHLY and CDR2 FYNNEI. This CDR3 spans 19 amino acids. V shed 6 bases and J 0 bases; nucleotides not matched to a gene: 14. The CDR3 is CASRAKGSGGGPSTDTQYF. The CDR3 nucleotides are TGTGCCAGCAGGGCCAAAGGTAGCGGGGGGGGCCCTAGCACAGATACGCAGTATTTT.

The V and J genes are TRBV5-1 and TRBJ2-2; D is unresolved. CDR1 and CDR2 from the germline V gene are SGHRS and YFSETQ. This CDR3 is built from 15 residues. Between the trimmed V and J ends, which lost 0 bases and 3 bases, there was a span of 9 bases. Written as DNA, the CDR3 is TGCGCCAGCAGCTTGGGCGTTTCCCACACCGGGGAGCTGTTTTTT. Translating it yields CASSLGVSHTGELFF.

This chain connects TRBV28 to TRBJ1-5; D uncertain. Trimming removed 8 bases from V and 6 bases from J, with 14 bases in between. The CDR3 length is 13 residues. CDR1 MDHEN and CDR2 SYDVKM come from the germline V gene. CDR3 nucleotide sequence: TGTGCCAGCGGCCTGGTGTTGGCTCAGCCCCAGCATTTT. Residues: CASGLVLAQPQHF.

The chain links TRBV18 to TRBJ1-1; TRBD1 aligns across 8 bases. The CDR3 consists of 15 residues. Germline loops: CDR1 KGHSH, CDR2 LQKENI. V shed 3 bases and J 0 bases; nucleotides not matched to a gene: 3. As DNA, the CDR3 is TGTGCCAGCTCACCCCGGACAGGGATGAACACTGAAGCTTTCTTT. Its translation is CASSPRTGMNTEAFF.

In DNA form, the CDR3 reads TGTGCCAGCAGCTTAGCGGCGCCCAGGGGGGGGCGGCCCTTTAAGAACACTGAAGCTTTCTTT. This encodes CASSLAAPRGGRPFKNTEAFF. This chain connects TRBV7-8 to TRBJ1-1; the match to TRBD1 covers 7 bases. CDR3 length: 21 amino acids. Germline values: CDR1 SGHVS, CDR2 FQNEAQ. Trimming at V came to 0 bases and at J to 1 base, leaving 20 bases not matched to a gene.

The V gene is TRBV15, the J gene TRBJ1-5; D is ambiguous. Trimming cost V 1 base and J 0 bases, with 7 bases left between them. Germline V lookup: CDR1 LNHNV, CDR2 YYDKDF (reference sequence). This CDR3 is 15 amino acids long. CDR3 bases: TGTGCCACCAGCAGAGTCGGGGATAGCAATCAGCCCCAGCATTTT. Translating it yields CATSRVGDSNQPQHF.

The chain links TRBV25-1 to TRBJ1-6; a weak D match, TRBD1 (6 bases). Germline V gene sequence: CDR1 MGHDK, CDR2 SYGVNS. The CDR3 runs 18 residues. Trimming stripped 2 bases from V and 5 bases from J, with 19 bases between. The CDR3 bases are TGTGCCAGCAGTGAACCTCAGGGGACGGGGTGGGATAATTCACCCCTCCACTTT. Translating gives CASSEPQGTGWDNSPLHF.

The rearrangement uses TRBV5-6 and TRBJ2-7; perhaps TRBD2 as D (6 bases). The length of the CDR3 is 16 residues. CDR1 is SGHDT and CDR2 is YYEEEE in the germline V gene. V lost 5 bases and J 0 bases, leaving 18 bases between the germline ends. In nucleotides, the CDR3 is TGTGCCAGCAGTCGCAACCGGGGGAGGAGCTCCTACGAGCAGTACTTC. Translated, it gives CASSRNRGRSSYEQYF.

The chain uses TRBV30 and TRBJ2-3; D is ambiguous. V was clipped by 5 bases and J by 2 bases, with 11 bases between them. The CDR3 extends over 13 amino acids. CDR1 and CDR2 from the germline V gene are GTSNPN and SVGIG (reference sequence). The DNA of the CDR3 is TGTGCCTGGGAGGCCGTAGCCACAGATACGCAGTATTTT. This codes for CAWEAVATDTQYF.

This chain uses TRBV4-3 with TRBJ1-3; the D gene is possibly TRBD1 (6 bases). Between the trimmed V and J ends, which lost 0 bases and 4 bases, there was a span of 16 bases. Germline V gives CDR1 LGHNA, CDR2 YSLEER. There are 17 residues in the CDR3. The CDR3 nucleotides are TGCGCCAGCAGCCAAGAAAGAGTGGGGGGGGCAGGAAACACCATATATTTT. Translated: CASSQERVGGAGNTIYF.

This chain connects TRBV2 to TRBJ1-1; D is undetermined. V was shortened by 5 bases and J by 5 bases, with 12 bases between the two germline ends. The CDR3 totals 13 residues. From germline, CDR1 is SNHLY and CDR2 FYNNEI. The CDR3 protein is CASSRIKTTEAFF. CDR3 nucleotides: TGTGCCAGCAGTCGTATCAAAACAACTGAAGCTTTCTTT.

In its sample, this clone was seen once. The CDR3 DNA reads as TGTGCCAGCAGCGCTAACAATGAGCAGTTCTTC. Amino acids: CASSANNEQFF. J is TRBJ2-1 and V is TRBV9; D ambiguous. V shed 3 bases and J shed 5 bases, with 3 bases lying between them. The CDR3 sequence is 11 residues long. Germline CDR1 reads SGDLS; CDR2 reads YYNGEE.

The rearrangement links TRBV5-1 to TRBJ2-7, with D perhaps matching TRBD1 (6 bases). V dropped 0 bases and J dropped 3 bases, with 7 bases sitting between them. Germline values: CDR1 SGHRS, CDR2 YFSETQ. The CDR3 runs to 13 residues. The CDR3 nucleotides are TGCGCCAGCAGCTTGGACAGGGTCTACGAGCAGTACTTC. Translating it yields CASSLDRVYEQYF.

The chain has TRBV5-6 and TRBJ1-5; no clear D. The V end lost 0 bases, the J end lost 3 bases, and 7 bases lay between the germline ends. The CDR3 runs 14 residues. The germline V gene has CDR1 SGHDT and CDR2 YYEEEE. CDR3 sequence: CASSLGEANQPQHF. The CDR3 nucleotides are TGTGCCAGCAGCTTGGGGGAAGCCAATCAGCCCCAGCATTTT.

The chain joins TRBV19 to TRBJ2-5; perhaps TRBD1 as D (5 bases). Germline V CDR1 and CDR2: LNHDA, SQIVND (reference sequence). Trimming removed 3 bases from V and 5 bases from J, with 13 bases in between. This CDR3 is built from 14 residues. The CDR3 nucleotides read TGTGCCAGTAGTATTAACGGCAGGGCGGAGACCCAGTACTTC. Its protein is CASSINGRAETQYF.